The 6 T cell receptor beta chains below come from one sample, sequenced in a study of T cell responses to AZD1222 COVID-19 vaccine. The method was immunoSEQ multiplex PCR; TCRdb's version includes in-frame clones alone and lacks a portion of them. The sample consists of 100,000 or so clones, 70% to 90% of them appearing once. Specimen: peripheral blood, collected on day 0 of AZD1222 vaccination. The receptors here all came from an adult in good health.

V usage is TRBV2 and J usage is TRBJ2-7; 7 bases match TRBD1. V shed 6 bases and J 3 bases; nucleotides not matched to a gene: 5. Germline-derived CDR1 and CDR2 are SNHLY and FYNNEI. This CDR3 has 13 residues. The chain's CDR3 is CASRVTGIYEQYF. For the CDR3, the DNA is TGTGCCAGCAGGGTGACAGGGATCTACGAGCAGTACTTC.

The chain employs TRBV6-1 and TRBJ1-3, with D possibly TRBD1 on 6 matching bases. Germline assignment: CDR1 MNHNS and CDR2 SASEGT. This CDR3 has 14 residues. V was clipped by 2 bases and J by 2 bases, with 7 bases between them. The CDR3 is CASSEPGAGNTIYF. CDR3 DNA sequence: TGTGCCAGCAGTGAACCAGGGGCTGGAAACACCATATATTTT.

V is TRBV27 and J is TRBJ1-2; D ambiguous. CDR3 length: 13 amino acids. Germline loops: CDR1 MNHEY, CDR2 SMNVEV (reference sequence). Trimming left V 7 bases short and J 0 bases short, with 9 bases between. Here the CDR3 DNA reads TGTGCCAGCAAGGGCACAACTAACTATGGCTACACCTTC. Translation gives CASKGTTNYGYTF.

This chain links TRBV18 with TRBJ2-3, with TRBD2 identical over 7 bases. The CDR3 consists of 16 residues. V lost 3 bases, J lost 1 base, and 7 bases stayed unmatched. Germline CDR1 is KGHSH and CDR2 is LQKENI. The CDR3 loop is CASSPLWSGGTDTQYF. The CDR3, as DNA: TGTGCCAGCTCACCTCTTTGGAGCGGGGGCACAGATACGCAGTATTTT.

CDR3 coding DNA: TGCGCCAGCAGCTTGAGGTCTAGCACAGATACGCAGTATTTT. Translating gives CASSLRSSTDTQYF. The chain has TRBV5-1 and TRBJ2-3, with D unresolved. This CDR3 spans 14 amino acids. The V end was cut by 1 base, the J end by 0 bases, with 6 bases between. In germline, CDR1 is SGHRS, CDR2 YFSETQ.

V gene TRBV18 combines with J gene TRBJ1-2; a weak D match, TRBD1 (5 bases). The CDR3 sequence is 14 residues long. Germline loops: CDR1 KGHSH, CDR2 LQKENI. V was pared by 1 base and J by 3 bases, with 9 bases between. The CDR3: CASSPQGFDYGYTF. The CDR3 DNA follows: TGTGCCAGCTCACCACAGGGGTTTGACTATGGCTACACCTTC.